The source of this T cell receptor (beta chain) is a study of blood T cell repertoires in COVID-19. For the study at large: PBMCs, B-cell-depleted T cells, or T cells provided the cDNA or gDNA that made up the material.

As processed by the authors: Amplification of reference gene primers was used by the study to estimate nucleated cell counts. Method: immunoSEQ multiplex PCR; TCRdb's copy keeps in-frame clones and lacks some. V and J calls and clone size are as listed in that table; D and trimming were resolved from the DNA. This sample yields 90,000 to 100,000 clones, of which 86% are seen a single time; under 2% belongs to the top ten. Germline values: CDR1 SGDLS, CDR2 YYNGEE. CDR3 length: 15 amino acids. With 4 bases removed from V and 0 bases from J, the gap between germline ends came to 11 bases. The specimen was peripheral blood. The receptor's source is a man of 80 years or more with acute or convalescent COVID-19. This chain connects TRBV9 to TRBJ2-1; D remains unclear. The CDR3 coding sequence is TGTGCCAGCAGCCTAACAGTGAGCTCCTACAATGAGCAGTTCTTC. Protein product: CASSLTVSSYNEQFF.